The 15 T cell receptor beta chains given below trace back to one sample, sequenced in a study of blood T cell repertoires in COVID-19. TCRdb keeps only in-frame clones here, not all; method: immunoSEQ multiplex PCR. This sample has about 230,000 clones, with around 85% found just once. Sequenced material: peripheral blood. These receptors were collected from a woman of 80 years or more with acute or convalescent COVID-19.

The J gene is TRBJ1-6, the V gene TRBV5-4, with 10 bases lining up with TRBD1. The germline V gene encodes CDR1 SGHNT and CDR2 YYREEE (reference sequence). The J segment lost 8 bases and the V segment lost 4 bases, leaving 3 bases of the junction unmatched. This CDR3 is built from 14 residues. As DNA, the CDR3 is TGTGCCAGCAGCCGCGGGACAGGGGATTCACCCCTCCACTTT. Protein: CASSRGTGDSPLHF.

The CDR3, as DNA: TGTGCCAGCAGTCGGAGGATCTCCGGGACAGGTCTTTCTCCCTACGAGCAGTACTTC. Translating it yields CASSRRISGTGLSPYEQYF. V gene TRBV27 combines with J gene TRBJ2-7, with TRBD1 identical over 8 bases. This CDR3 spans 19 amino acids. Per germline, CDR1 MNHEY and CDR2 SMNVEV (reference sequence). With V trimmed by 5 bases and J by 2 bases, 20 bases remained unmatched.

The rearrangement joins TRBV27 to TRBJ2-1; TRBD2 agrees at 13 bases. This CDR3 spans 18 amino acids. Per the germline V gene, CDR1 is MNHEY and CDR2 is SMNVEV (reference sequence). With V trimmed by 1 base and J by 0 bases, 3 bases remained unmatched. The CDR3 reads CASSLYRTSGSSYNEQFF. The CDR3 coding sequence is TGTGCCAGCAGTTTATATCGGACTAGCGGGAGCTCCTACAATGAGCAGTTCTTC.

This clone was observed a few times. Here the CDR3 DNA reads TGCGCCAGCAGCTCTGGGACTAGCGGGAGCACCTACGAGCAGTACTTC. Its translation is CASSSGTSGSTYEQYF. This rearrangement joins TRBV5-1 to TRBJ2-7; 14 bases align to TRBD2. Germline CDR1 is SGHRS and CDR2 is YFSETQ. The CDR3 sequence is 16 residues long. The junction had 4 bases not matched to a gene; V was cut back by 3 bases and J by 2 bases. Filled out from reference TRBV5-1 and TRBJ2-7, the complete variable domain reads KAGVTQTPRYLIKTRGQQVTLSCSPISGHRSVSWYQQTPGQGLQFLFEYFSETQRNKGNFPGRFSGRQFSNSRSEMNVSTLELGDSALYLCASSSGTSGSTYEQYFGPGTRLTVT.

This clone was recorded a few times. The chain uses TRBV16 and TRBJ2-1; D is unresolved. Trimming removed 0 bases at V and 2 bases at J, with 11 bases between. CDR1 and CDR2 from the germline V gene are KGHSY and FQNENV. The CDR3 is 16 amino acids. The CDR3: CASSQSGRSTYNEQFF. The CDR3 DNA is TGTGCCAGCAGCCAATCAGGCCGGAGCACCTACAATGAGCAGTTCTTC.

The chain has TRBV28 and TRBJ1-4; maybe TRBD1 (5 bases). CDR3 length equals 15 residues. CDR1 and CDR2 from the germline V gene are MDHEN and SYDVKM. Trimming left V 5 bases short and J 1 base short, with 11 bases between. For the CDR3, the DNA is TGTGCCAGCAGTCTACCGGGGGGAACTAATGAAAAACTGTTTTTT. It codes for CASSLPGGTNEKLFF.

This chain connects TRBV6-6 to TRBJ2-5; tentatively, D is TRBD1 (6 bases). The CDR3 loop spans 14 amino acids. V lost 4 bases and J 4 bases, leaving 13 bases between the germline ends. Looked up from germline, CDR1 is MNHNY and CDR2 is SVGAGI (reference sequence). This chain's CDR3 is CASSLLGAGETQYF. CDR3 nucleotide sequence: TGTGCCAGCAGTTTACTGGGGGCCGGAGAGACCCAGTACTTC.

This chain connects TRBV7-2 to TRBJ2-1; tentative D call: TRBD2 (6 bases). The V end was cut by 6 bases, the J end by 2 bases, with 17 bases between. Germline V gives CDR1 SGHTA, CDR2 FQGNSA. This CDR3 has 16 amino acids. The CDR3, as DNA: TGTGCCAGCAGTTCCCTGGGGCGGGGTCCCTACAATGAGCAGTTCTTC. Protein: CASSSLGRGPYNEQFF.

The J gene is TRBJ1-2, the V gene TRBV18; D is unresolved. The CDR3 sequence is 15 residues long. Looked up from germline, CDR1 is KGHSH and CDR2 is LQKENI. Trimming removed 7 bases at V and 0 bases at J, with 15 bases between. CDR3 DNA: TGTGCCAGCTTAAAAGGCAGCGAATCTAACTATGGCTACACCTTC. Its protein product is CASLKGSESNYGYTF.

This clone was seen more than once but under ten times. The chain combines TRBV5-1 with TRBJ1-2, with 8 positions matching TRBD1. The V gene end was trimmed by 4 bases and the J gene end by 3 bases; junction bases not matched to a gene: 2. The germline V gene has CDR1 SGHRS and CDR2 YFSETQ. The CDR3 has 13 amino acids. The CDR3, as DNA: TGCGCCAGCAGCCCGGGACAGGACTATGGCTACACCTTC. This codes for CASSPGQDYGYTF.

The chain recombines TRBV4-2 with TRBJ1-1, with 7 bases matching TRBD1. CDR1 is LGHNA and CDR2 is YNFKEQ in the germline V gene. V lost 2 bases and J lost 2; bases outside the gene matches: 5. The CDR3 length is 15 residues. The DNA of the CDR3 is TGTGCCAGCAGCCAACCCGACAGGGTAAACACTGAAGCTTTCTTT. Protein: CASSQPDRVNTEAFF.

This rearrangement joins TRBV7-8 to TRBJ1-6; D is perhaps TRBD1 (6 bases). This CDR3 spans 14 amino acids. Germline V gene sequence: CDR1 SGHVS, CDR2 FQNEAQ. V lost 3 bases, J lost 13 bases, and 16 bases lay in between. CDR3 protein: CASSFRLGQGPLHF. In nucleotides, the CDR3 is TGTGCCAGCAGCTTTCGTCTTGGGCAGGGGCCCCTCCACTTT.

The rearrangement uses TRBV29-1 and TRBJ2-7; perhaps TRBD2 as D (6 bases). Trimming stripped 3 bases from V and 3 bases from J, with 9 bases between. Germline V gene sequence: CDR1 SQVTM, CDR2 ANQGSEA. The CDR3 has 12 amino acids. The CDR3 nucleotides are TGCAGCGTTGATGGGACTGGCTACGAGCAGTACTTC. This encodes CSVDGTGYEQYF.

Concerning this clone itself: The junction departs from germline at one end; a sequencing error may be responsible. The chain joins TRBV25-1 to TRBJ1-3; no clear D gene. This CDR3 comprises 11 residues. CDR1 is MGHDK, CDR2 SYGVNS, per germline. CDR3 nucleotide sequence: TGTGCCAGCAGTGTTGGAGACACCATATATTTT. Translating it yields CASSVGDTIYF. Drawing the rest from reference TRBV25-1 and TRBJ1-3, the complete variable domain is EADIYQTPRYLVIGTGKKITLECSQTMGHDKMYWYQQDPGMELHLIHYSYGVNSTEKGDLSSESTVSRIRTEHFPLTLESARPSHTSQYLCASSVGDTIYFGEGSWLTVV.

The V call is TRBV7-8, the J call TRBJ2-2; TRBD2 might be the D (7 bases). The CDR3 has 16 amino acids. Trimming removed 0 bases at V and 3 bases at J, with 11 bases between. In germline, CDR1 is SGHVS, CDR2 FQNEAQ. CDR3 coding DNA: TGTGCCAGCAGCTTAGCCGCGGGGGCTTACACCGGGGAGCTGTTTTTT. It encodes CASSLAAGAYTGELFF.